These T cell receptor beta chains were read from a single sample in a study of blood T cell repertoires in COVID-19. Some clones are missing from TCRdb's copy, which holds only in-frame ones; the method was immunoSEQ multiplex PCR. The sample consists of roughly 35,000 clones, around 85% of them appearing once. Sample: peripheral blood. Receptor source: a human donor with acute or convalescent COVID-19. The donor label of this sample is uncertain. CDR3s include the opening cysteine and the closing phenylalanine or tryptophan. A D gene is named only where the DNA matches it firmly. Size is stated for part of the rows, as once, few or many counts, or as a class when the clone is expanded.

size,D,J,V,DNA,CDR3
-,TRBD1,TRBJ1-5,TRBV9,TGTGCCAGCAGCGGGACAGGGGGGAATCAGCCCCAGCATTTT,CASSGTGGNQPQHF
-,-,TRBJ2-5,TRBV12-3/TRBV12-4,TGTGCCAGCAGTTCCGCTAGGATGACCCAGTACTTC,CASSSARMTQYF
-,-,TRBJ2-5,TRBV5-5,TGTGCCAGCAGCTTGGATTGGTTTGGGAGGGAGACCCAGTACTTC,CASSLDWFGRETQYF
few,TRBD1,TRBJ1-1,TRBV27,TGTGCCAGCAGCCTTCGACAGGGATTAGGGCAAAACACTGAAGCTTTCTTT,CASSLRQGLGQNTEAFF
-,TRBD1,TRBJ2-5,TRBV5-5,TGTGCCAGCAGCCTGGGTAGGGACAGGGGGCGCGGAGAGACCCAGTACTTC,CASSLGRDRGRGETQYF
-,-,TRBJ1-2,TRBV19,TGTGCCAGTAGTAGGTCCCGGTCTAGAAGTGGCTACACCTTC,CASSRSRSRSGYTF
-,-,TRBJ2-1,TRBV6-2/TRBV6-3,TGTGCCAGCAGTTACTACGGTGATGAGCAGTTCTTC,CASSYYGDEQFF
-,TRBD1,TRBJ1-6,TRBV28,TGTGCCAGCAGTTTTAGCGGACAGGTCCTACCCCTCCACTTT,CASSFSGQVLPLHF
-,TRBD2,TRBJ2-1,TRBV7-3,TGTGCCAGCAGCTTAACCGGCGGGAGCTCCTACAATGAGCAGTTCTTC,CASSLTGGSSYNEQFF
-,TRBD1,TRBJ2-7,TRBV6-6,TGTGCCAGCAGTTACTCGGGACAGGGGGCGGGCGAGCAGTACTTC,CASSYSGQGAGEQYF
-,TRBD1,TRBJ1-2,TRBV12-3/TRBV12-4,TGTGCCAGCAGTACCGGGACAGGGGATGGCTACACCTTC,CASSTGTGDGYTF
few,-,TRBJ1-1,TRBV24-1,TGTGCCACCAGTACAGGGACCCGGGCTTTCTTT,CATSTGTRAFF
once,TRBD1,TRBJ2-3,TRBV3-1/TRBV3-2,TGTGCCAGCAGCGAAGGGACAGGTTCAGATACGCAGTATTTT,CASSEGTGSDTQYF
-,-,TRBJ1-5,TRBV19,TGTGCCAGTACTGTGGACAGCGATCAGCCCCAGCATTTT,CASTVDSDQPQHF
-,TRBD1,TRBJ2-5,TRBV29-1,TGCAGCGCCCTAGGACAGGGGGCCGAGACCCAGTACTTC,CSALGQGAETQYF
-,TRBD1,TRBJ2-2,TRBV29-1,TGCAGCGTTACAGGGGGGCATGCCGGGGAGCTGTTTTTT,CSVTGGHAGELFF
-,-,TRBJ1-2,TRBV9,TGTGCCAGCAGGAGACATTTAGCTAACTATGGCTACACCTTC,CASRRHLANYGYTF
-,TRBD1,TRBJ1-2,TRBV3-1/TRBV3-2,TGTGCCAGCAGTTTAGGGACAGCAAACTATGGCTACACCTTC,CASSLGTANYGYTF
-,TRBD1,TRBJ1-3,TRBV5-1,TGCGCCAGCAGCTTGTTGGACAGCAGGGGGACCATATATTTT,CASSLLDSRGTIYF
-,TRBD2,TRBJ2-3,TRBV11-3,TGTGCCAGCAGCTTAGGGGGACTAGCATTTACAGATACGCAGTATTTT,CASSLGGLAFTDTQYF
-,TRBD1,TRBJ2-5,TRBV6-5,TGTGCCGCTCGGGACAGAGGAGAGACCCAGTACTTC,CAARDRGETQYF
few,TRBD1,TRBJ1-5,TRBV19,TGTGCCAGTAGGACACAGGGGACCGGTGATCAGCCCCAGCATTTT,CASRTQGTGDQPQHF
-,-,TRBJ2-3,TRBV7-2,TGTGCCAGCAGCACTTCCTACACAGATACGCAGTATTTT,CASSTSYTDTQYF
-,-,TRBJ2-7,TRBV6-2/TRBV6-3,TGTGCCAGCAGTTCGTCGGGCGTCGGGACCTACGAGCAGTACTTC,CASSSSGVGTYEQYF
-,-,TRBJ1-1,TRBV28,TGTGCCAGCAGTACCGCGATATCGATGGCTTTCTTT,CASSTAISMAFF
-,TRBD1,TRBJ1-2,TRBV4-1,TGCGCCAGCAGGCTACCGGGACAGGGTTATGGCTACACCTTC,CASRLPGQGYGYTF
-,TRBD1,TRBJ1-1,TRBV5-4,TGTGCCAGCAGCTTGGGACAGGGGTCGACCGTGAACACTGAAGCTTTCTTT,CASSLGQGSTVNTEAFF
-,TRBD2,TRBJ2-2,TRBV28,TGTGCCAGCAGTTTAAGCGGGGGTCGGGAGCTGTTTTTT,CASSLSGGRELFF
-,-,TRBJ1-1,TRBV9,TGTGCCAGCAGCGTAGAGCACAGGGCCACTGAAGCTTTCTTT,CASSVEHRATEAFF
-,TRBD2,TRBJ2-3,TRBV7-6,TGTGCCAGCAGCCCCCTAGCGGGGAAAAACACAGATACGCAGTATTTT,CASSPLAGKNTDTQYF
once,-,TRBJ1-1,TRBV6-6,TGTGCCAGCAGTTACCCGGAGGAGAGCACTGAAGCTTTCTTT,CASSYPEESTEAFF
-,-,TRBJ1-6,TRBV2,TGTGCCAGCAGTCGTAGTTTTGGACAGCCGGATAATTCACCCCTCCACTTT,CASSRSFGQPDNSPLHF
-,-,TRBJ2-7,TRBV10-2,TGCGCCAGCAGTGAGTCGCCCCGGTGGTCCTACGAGCAGTACTTC,CASSESPRWSYEQYF
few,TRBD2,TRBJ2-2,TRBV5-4,TGTGCCAGCAGCTTGGGAGGGACCGGCGGGAGCACCGGGGAGCTGTTTTTT,CASSLGGTGGSTGELFF
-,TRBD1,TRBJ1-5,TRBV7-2,TGTGCCAGCAGCTTAAGGGGACAGTTGGAGCAGCCCCAGCATTTT,CASSLRGQLEQPQHF
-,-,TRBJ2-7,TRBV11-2,TGTGCCAGCAGCCCGTTAACTAGTTTTTCCTACGAGCAGTACTTC,CASSPLTSFSYEQYF
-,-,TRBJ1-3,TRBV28,TGTGCCAGCAGCCCCACAGGCATAACTGGAAACACCATATATTTT,CASSPTGITGNTIYF
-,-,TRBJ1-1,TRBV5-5,TGTGCCAGCAGCTTGGAGGGAGGTATGAACACTGAAGCTTTCTTT,CASSLEGGMNTEAFF
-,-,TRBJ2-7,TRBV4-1,TGCGCCAGCAGCCCCTCGGTAACCTACGAGCAGTACTTC,CASSPSVTYEQYF
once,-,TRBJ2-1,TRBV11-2,TGTGCCAGCAGCCCCAGGGGTTCATCGAGAAGGAATGAGCAGTTCTTC,CASSPRGSSRRNEQFF
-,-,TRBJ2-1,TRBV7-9,TGTGCCAGCAGCCACAGGGGGGGCGGCAATGAGCAGTTCTTC,CASSHRGGGNEQFF
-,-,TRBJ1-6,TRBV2,TGTGCCAGCAGCGTAACAGGGTCTAATTCACCCCTCCACTTT,CASSVTGSNSPLHF
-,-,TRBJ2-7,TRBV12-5,TGTGCTAGTGGTTTCGGACAGACTCAGGGTGGTACCTACGAGCAGTACTTC,CASGFGQTQGGTYEQYF
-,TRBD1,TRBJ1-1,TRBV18,TGTGCCAGCTCATCAGGACAGGGGGCTCTTAACACTGAAGCTTTCTTT,CASSSGQGALNTEAFF
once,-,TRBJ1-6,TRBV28,TGTGCCAGCAGTCAGGGGAATAATTCACCCCTCCACTTT,CASSQGNNSPLHF
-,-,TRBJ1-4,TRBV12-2,TGTGCAAGTCGCTCGCCCGGGGGGCGATCTAATGAAAAACTGTTTTTT,CASRSPGGRSNEKLFF
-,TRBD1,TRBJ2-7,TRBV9,TGTGCCAGCAGCGTAGCCCCGGGACAGGTCTACGAGCAGTACTTC,CASSVAPGQVYEQYF
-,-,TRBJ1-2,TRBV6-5,TGTGCCACCTGGGGGGGTAGGGATGGCTACACCTTC,CATWGGRDGYTF
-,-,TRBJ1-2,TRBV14,TGTGCCAGCAGCCTTATACAGGGTTCCCCCTATGGCTACACCTTC,CASSLIQGSPYGYTF
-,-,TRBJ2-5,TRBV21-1,TGTGCCAGCAGCCTGATAGGGGACAGTAGGAACCTACAAGAGACCCAGTACTTC,CASSLIGDSRNLQETQYF
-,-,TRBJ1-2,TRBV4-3,TGCGCCAGCAGCCAAGAGAGCGGAGATAACTATGGCTACACCTTC,CASSQESGDNYGYTF
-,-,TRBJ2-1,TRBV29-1,TGCAGCGTTGAACCCCGGAGAGGGGGTGAGCAGTTCTTC,CSVEPRRGGEQFF
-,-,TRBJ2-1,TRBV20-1,TGCAGTGCTAGTGTCGCGCGAAGCTCCTACAATGAGCAGTTCTTC,CSASVARSSYNEQFF
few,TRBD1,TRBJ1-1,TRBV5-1,TGCGCCAGCAGCTTGGGACAGGGGGCCACTGAAGCTTTCTTT,CASSLGQGATEAFF
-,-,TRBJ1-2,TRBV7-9,TGTGCCAGCAGCTTTAGGGAGAACTATGGCTACACCTTC,CASSFRENYGYTF